This record looks at one TCR beta chain sequence and its context. This record belongs to a study of cytomegalovirus exposure and HLA in healthy donors. This CDR3 has 15 residues. Germline-derived CDR1 and CDR2 are SGHNT and YENEEA. J was trimmed by 7 bases and V by 6 bases; bases with no gene match: 9. PCR was performed using 60 Vbeta and 13 Jbeta primers. Measured with immunoSEQ multiplex PCR; TCRdb has only the in-frame clones, and not every one. Seen in this sample are tens of thousands of clones; the ten most common clones hold roughly 5.2%. V gene TRBV11-3 combines with J gene TRBJ2-2; 9 bases map to TRBD2. The material sequenced was PBMCs. The clonotype comes from a woman aged 40 to 50 in good health and CMV-seropositive. The CDR3 bases are TGTGCCAGCAGTCAAGCTAGCGGGAACGGCGGGGAGCTGTTTTTT. Protein product: CASSQASGNGGELFF. Together with reference TRBV11-3 and TRBJ2-2, the CDR3 gives the full variable domain: EAGVVQSPRYKIIEKKQPVAFWCNPISGHNTLYWYLQNLGQGPELLIRYENEEAVDDSQLPKDRFSAERLKGVDSTLKIQPAELGDSAVYLCASSQASGNGGELFFGEGSRLTVL.